This T cell receptor (beta chain) was captured by sequencing in a study of CD8+CD57+ T cells in acquired aplastic anemia. Study-level information: Mean yield of DNA from sorted CD4+ and CD8+ cells was 3 to 3.5 ug.

This clonotype was counted ten times or more. The use of genomic DNA as template underpinned the TCR beta VDJ and CDR3 profiling. TCRdb redid the calling of the reads with MiXCR, one entry per CDR3 protein. The repertoire includes 150,000 to 200,000 distinct CDR3 sequences, around 40% of them detected once, and approximately 1.1% sits in the top ten. This CDR3 spans 15 amino acids. Trimming at V came to 4 bases and at J to 4 bases, leaving 4 bases not matched to a gene. The V gene's germline CDR1 is ENHRY and CDR2 SYGVKD. The V and J genes are TRBV10-3 and TRBJ2-2; 9 bases are a match to TRBD2. This receptor was obtained from a human donor in good health. The sequencing input was sorted CD4+, CD8+, or CD8+CD57+ T cells (not recorded which) from PBMCs. CDR3 bases: TGTGCCATCAGTGTAAGCGGGGGGCCCACCGGGGAGCTGTTTTTT. It encodes CAISVSGGPTGELFF.